This T cell receptor (beta chain) was recorded in a study of T-cell memory formation after mild COVID-19 (dated by TCRdb to 2020 to 2022). In the study overall: TCR sequence clusters from the two donors were largely donor specific. Longitudinal TCRalpha and TCRbeta repertoire sequencing tracked T-cell clones expanding and contracting after mild COVID-19 in a couple of donors. The cohort was made up of two young adult volunteers, one female and one male, who were previously healthy.

Points on this clonotype: What this receptor recognizes is not known. There are no base qualities to consult, and no much larger clone falls within one base.

PBMCs were isolated by Ficoll-Paque density gradient centrifugation. Beyond this particular receptor, the publication reports: Whether the second-wave clones peaking on day 37 were SARS-CoV-2 specific was not confirmed. Contracting CD4+ clones were located mainly in the CM and EM memory subsets, whereas CD8+ clones were found to be enriched in EMRA. The study included only a couple of mild cases, and larger cohorts that include severe cases with pre-infection samples were judged to be necessary. Some responding clones were found in pre-infection memory, which suggests that pre-existing cross-reactive memory T cells took part in the SARS-CoV-2 response. Balanced CD4/CD8 phenotypes were observed for clones contracting from day 15 to 85, whereas a bias towards CD4+ was observed for a second wave of clones expanding from day 15 to 37.

Sequenced using an Illumina NovaSeq 6000. Using 5'RACE with constant-segment primers, TCRalpha and TCRbeta cDNA libraries were constructed, with sample barcodes and unique molecular identifiers added in the process. RNA was extracted from every sample with Trizol reagent. Libraries were amplified in two PCR steps, with a second sample barcode and Illumina TruSeq adapters added in the second step. The libraries were sequenced on an Illumina NovaSeq using 2 x 150 bp paired-end reads. The original methods were these. With migec v1.2.7, reads were demultiplexed and then collapsed into UMI-guided consensus sequences. Using mixcr v2.1.11, the UMI consensuses were aligned to TRA and TRB V and J templates and assembled into clonotypes. A clonotype was counted as expanded or contracted only when both edgeR and NoisET called the clonotype significant, with the noise models trained on biological replicates. For edgeR calls, the thresholds were a false discovery rate-adjusted p below 0.01 and a log2 fold-change of 1. As an exploratory analysis of dynamics, max-normalized trajectories of the 1000 most abundant clonotypes were examined with PCA combined with hierarchical clustering. Separately sequenced CD4+ and CD8+ repertoires were used to assign the CD4 or CD8 phenotype of responding clones. Clones were called with MiXCR by TCRdb after fastp trimmed the public reads at Q25, and only in-frame beta chains were retained. Rows with a matching CDR3 protein are joined into one entry that keeps the most common DNA and genes. These V and J calls derive from TCRdb rather than the authors' analysis. Across this sample there are a few hundred thousand distinct CDR3 sequences, with roughly 14% seen only once. The top ten constitute about 22% of the sample.

From the germline V gene, CDR1 is SGHRS and CDR2 is YFSETQ. V is trimmed back by 0 bases and J by 0 bases, and the junction contains 5 bases that no gene match accounts for. The CDR3 sequence holds 16 residues, the cysteine and phenylalanine included. Only CDR3 DNA remains: 48 bases, in frame from the first base. This clonotype originated in a man in his late teens or twenties who had mild COVID-19 (a few samples of this study predate the infection). The sample titles of this study are shuffled in the database, so cell type and time point are left out; the donor was told from shared clones. The V and J genes are TRBV5-1 and TRBJ1-2, with 7 bases matching TRBD1. The sequenced material came from PBMCs or a T cell subset sorted from them (not recorded which). This receptor carries the CDR3 CASSLGPDRANYGYTF. The DNA sequence is given as TGCGCCAGCAGCTTGGGACCTGACAGGGCTAACTATGGCTACACCTTC.